Below are 19 T cell receptor beta chains sequenced from a single sample in a study of control samples from healthy donors and cancer patients. Only in-frame clones appear in the TCRdb table, and some are missing; sequencing was by immunoSEQ multiplex PCR. The sample has 400,000 to 500,000 clones; roughly 90% are singletons. The sequencing sample was made of PBMCs. Receptors were obtained from a man aged 35-49 years with head and neck cancer.

The chain recombines TRBV28 with TRBJ1-4; D remains ambiguous. Germline V gives CDR1 MDHEN, CDR2 SYDVKM. The V end was cut by 2 bases, the J end by 7 bases, with 11 bases between. CDR3 length equals 14 residues. The CDR3 DNA reads as TGTGCCAGCAGTTTAGAGGGTTTGGGTGAAAAACTGTTTTTT. The encoded protein is CASSLEGLGEKLFF.

The chain links TRBV10-3 to TRBJ2-7; TRBD2 aligns across 7 bases. The germline CDR1 and CDR2 sequences are ENHRY and SYGVKD. The CDR3 runs to 13 residues. J was trimmed by 2 bases and V by 6 bases; bases with no gene match: 4. CDR3 bases: TGTGCCATCAGATCGACTAGCCCCTACGAGCAGTACTTC. Its protein is CAIRSTSPYEQYF.

The gene calls are TRBV29-1 and TRBJ1-1; 8 bases fit TRBD1. This CDR3 contains 11 residues. Germline assignment: CDR1 SQVTM and CDR2 ANQGSEA. Unmatched junction bases numbered 0, after V lost 4 bases and J lost 5 bases. The CDR3 DNA reads TGCAGCGTTGGACAGGGGACTGAAGCTTTCTTT. This codes for CSVGQGTEAFF.

The chain couples TRBV9 to TRBJ1-1, with D tentatively TRBD1 (6 bases). Germline lookup yields CDR1 SGDLS and CDR2 YYNGEE. The CDR3 runs 15 residues. Trimming removed 3 bases at V and 2 bases at J, with 14 bases between. CDR3 loop: CASSEGWGANTEAFF. The DNA of the CDR3 is TGTGCCAGCAGCGAGGGATGGGGGGCCAACACTGAAGCTTTCTTT.

This chain uses TRBV2 with TRBJ2-5; D assignment may be TRBD1 or TRBD2 (6 bases each). Trimming pared 4 bases from V and 5 bases from J, leaving 17 bases between. This CDR3 is built from 15 residues. Germline loops: CDR1 SNHLY, CDR2 FYNNEI. The CDR3 coding sequence is TGTGCCAGCAGTGTGGGGGGCGCTGTAGGGGAGACCCAGTACTTC. It specifies CASSVGGAVGETQYF.

The chain combines TRBV28 with TRBJ1-3; D not resolved. CDR3 length: 13 residues. The germline V gene encodes CDR1 MDHEN and CDR2 SYDVKM. V lost 6 bases to trimming and J lost 4 bases, with 10 bases between them. CDR3 region: CASRLASGNTIYF. The CDR3 DNA reads as TGTGCCAGCAGATTAGCCTCCGGAAACACCATATATTTT.

This sequence joins TRBV5-6 and TRBJ1-2; D not certain. In germline, CDR1 is SGHDT, CDR2 YYEEEE. Trimming cost V 4 bases and J 5 bases, with 12 bases left between them. The CDR3 has 13 residues. The CDR3 coding sequence is TGTGCCAGCAGCCCTTCCCAGGCTTATGGCTACACCTTC. Residues: CASSPSQAYGYTF.

The chain joins TRBV9 to TRBJ1-4, with unresolved D. V shed 4 bases and J shed 5 bases, with 21 bases lying between them. Germline values: CDR1 SGDLS, CDR2 YYNGEE. The CDR3 is 17 amino acids. DNA for the CDR3: TGTGCCAGCAGCCCTTCCCCGGGAGACTCTCACAATGAAAAACTGTTTTTT. It codes for CASSPSPGDSHNEKLFF.

This clone was observed a handful of times. This chain links TRBV2 with TRBJ2-5; tentatively, D is TRBD1 or TRBD2 (5 bases each). V lost 6 bases and J lost 4, with 12 bases in between. Looked up from germline, CDR1 is SNHLY and CDR2 is FYNNEI. The CDR3 runs to 13 residues. The CDR3 is CASRTFGGETQYF. DNA for the CDR3: TGTGCCAGCAGGACTTTTGGGGGAGAGACCCAGTACTTC.

The chain employs TRBV7-9 and TRBJ1-6; D unclear. CDR3 length equals 15 residues. Trimming shortened V by 7 bases and J by 5 bases, and 15 bases separated the two germline ends. Looked up from germline, CDR1 is SEHNR and CDR2 is FQNEAQ (reference sequence). The CDR3 region is CASTRTPRDNSPLHF. CDR3 coding DNA: TGTGCCAGCACCCGGACCCCACGAGATAATTCACCCCTCCACTTT.

This chain connects TRBV6-4 to TRBJ1-5; D not resolved. The CDR3 has 17 residues. V gave up 2 bases and J gave up 2 bases, with 16 bases separating them. CDR1 MRHNA and CDR2 SNTAGT come from the germline V gene. The CDR3 DNA is TGTGCCAGCAGTGACCTAACGGATTTATCGGGCAATCAGCCCCAGCATTTT. Protein sequence: CASSDLTDLSGNQPQHF.

The V and J genes are TRBV5-8 and TRBJ1-5, with D perhaps matching TRBD1 (6 bases). Germline V CDR1 and CDR2: SGHTS, YDEGEE. V lost 0 bases and J 0 bases, leaving 7 bases between the germline ends. The CDR3 totals 15 residues. CDR3: CASSLDRASNQPQHF. The CDR3 DNA reads as TGTGCCAGCAGCTTGGACAGGGCTAGCAATCAGCCCCAGCATTTT. Complete variable domain (other parts from reference TRBV5-8 and TRBJ1-5): EAGVTQSPTHLIKTRGQQATLRCSPISGHTSVYWYQQALGLGLQFLLWYDEGEERNRGNFPPRFSGRQFPNYSSELNVNALELEDSALYLCASSLDRASNQPQHFGDGTRLSIL.

DNA of the CDR3: TGTGCCAGCAGCTTCCCCCTAGCGGGAGTGAATGAGCAGTTCTTC. Its translation: CASSFPLAGVNEQFF. This rearrangement joins TRBV13 to TRBJ2-1; TRBD2 aligns across 10 bases. The CDR3 extends over 15 amino acids. CDR1 and CDR2 from the germline V gene are PRHDT and FYEKMQ (reference sequence). The ends lost 3 bases at V and 7 bases at J; junction bases unmatched: 6. The full variable domain, rest sourced from reference TRBV13 and TRBJ2-1, is AAGVIQSPRHLIKEKRETATLKCYPIPRHDTVYWYQQGPGQDPQFLISFYEKMQSDKGSIPDRFSAQQFSDYHSELNMSSLELGDSALYFCASSFPLAGVNEQFFGPGTRLTVL.

V and J are TRBV19 and TRBJ1-2; 9 bases match TRBD1. Germline CDR1 reads LNHDA; CDR2 reads SQIVND (reference sequence). The CDR3 sequence is 15 residues long. V shed 3 bases, J shed 3 bases, and the junction held 5 bases outside the gene matches. In DNA form, the CDR3 reads TGTGCCAGTAGTATCGACAGGGGGATTGACTATGGCTACACCTTC. It specifies CASSIDRGIDYGYTF. Full variable domain (remainder filled in from reference TRBV19 and TRBJ1-2): DGGITQSPKYLFRKEGQNVTLSCEQNLNHDAMYWYRQDPGQGLRLIYYSQIVNDFQKGDIAEGYSVSREKKESFPLTVTSAQKNPTAFYLCASSIDRGIDYGYTFGSGTRLTVV.

This chain uses TRBV27 with TRBJ1-2; TRBD1 matches 8 bases. V was clipped by 6 bases and J by 7 bases; unmatched bases: 10. From germline, CDR1 is MNHEY and CDR2 SMNVEV (reference sequence). The CDR3 runs to 14 residues. The CDR3 region is CASRRTDRGGGYTF. In DNA form, the CDR3 reads TGTGCCAGCAGGCGAACCGACAGGGGTGGTGGCTACACCTTC.

This clone was detected once. The rearrangement uses TRBV18 and TRBJ2-7, with D unclear. CDR1 and CDR2 from the germline V gene are KGHSH and LQKENI. The V end was cut by 3 bases, the J end by 1 base, with 10 bases between. This CDR3 region has 14 residues. The CDR3 DNA follows: TGTGCCAGCTCACCCAACAGTTTATCCTACGAGCAGTACTTC. Protein product: CASSPNSLSYEQYF.

This chain connects TRBV2 to TRBJ1-1; the D gene is possibly TRBD1 (6 bases). V was cut by 2 bases and J by 7 bases, with 14 bases left in between. The CDR3 spans 14 residues. Germline V CDR1 and CDR2: SNHLY, FYNNEI. CDR3 coding DNA: TGTGCCAGCAGTGAATCTCGCATAGGGGGTGAAGCTTTCTTT. It translates to CASSESRIGGEAFF.

V and J are TRBV4-2 and TRBJ2-1; 10 bases agree with TRBD2. The CDR3 sequence is 16 residues long. The ends lost 3 bases at V and 6 bases at J; junction bases unmatched: 8. Germline CDR1 is LGHNA and CDR2 is YNFKEQ. The CDR3 nucleotides are TGTGCCAGCAGCCAGTCACCGGGACTAGCGATCAATGAGCAGTTCTTC. It specifies CASSQSPGLAINEQFF.

This chain connects TRBV10-3 to TRBJ1-2; the match to TRBD1 covers 8 bases. V dropped 2 bases and J dropped 8; count of bases not matched to a gene: 4. The CDR3 has 13 amino acids. Germline V lookup: CDR1 ENHRY, CDR2 SYGVKD. The CDR3 nucleotides are TGTGCCATCAGTGAGGGACAGGGAGGCGGCTACACCTTC. As protein: CAISEGQGGGYTF.